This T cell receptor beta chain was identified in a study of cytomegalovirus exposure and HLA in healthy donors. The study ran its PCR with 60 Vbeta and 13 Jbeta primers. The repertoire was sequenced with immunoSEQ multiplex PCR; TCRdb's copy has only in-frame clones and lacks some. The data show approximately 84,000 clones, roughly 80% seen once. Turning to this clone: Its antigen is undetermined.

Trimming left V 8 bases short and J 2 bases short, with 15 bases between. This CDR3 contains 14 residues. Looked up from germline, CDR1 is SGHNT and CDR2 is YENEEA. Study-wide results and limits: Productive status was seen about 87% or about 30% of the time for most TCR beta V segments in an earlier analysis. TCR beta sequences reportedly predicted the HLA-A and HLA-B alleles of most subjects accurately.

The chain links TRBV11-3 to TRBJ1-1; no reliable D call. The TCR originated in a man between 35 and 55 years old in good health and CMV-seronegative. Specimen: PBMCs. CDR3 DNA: TGTGCCAGCCGTGCAAGGAGGGAAAACACTGAAGCTTTCTTT. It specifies CASRARRENTEAFF.